The TCR beta chain under discussion was sequenced for a study of blood T cells in healthy people across ages. Study-wide points: Diversity was higher, and naive CD4+ cells more numerous, in long-lived donors than in aged donors.

Regarding this clonotype: The antigen is not known.

Through a sample-barcoded 5' primer and a J-beta primer mix, a second PCR was run for about 6 to 11 cycles. TCRdb re-analysed the 5' RACE reads in MiXCR, keeping a single row per CDR3 protein. The repertoire holds about 1 million distinct CDR3 sequences, with 40% to 55% as singletons. This CDR3 contains 18 residues. Germline V CDR1 and CDR2: SGHRS, YFSETQ. J lost 0 bases, V lost 0 bases, and 4 bases had no gene match. With each sample, at least 5 micrograms of total RNA were extracted. The sequence was obtained from an older woman in good health. This chain connects TRBV5-1 to TRBJ2-6, with 9 bases fitting TRBD1. Sequencing was done on a sample of blood. CDR3 DNA: TGCGCCAGCAGCTTGGCCGGGACAGGGACCTCTGGGGCCAACGTCCTGACTTTC. This translates into CASSLAGTGTSGANVLTF.